This TCR beta chain was identified during a study of Ad26.COV2.S vaccination and SARS-CoV-2 variants. Study overall: The COV1001 Ad26.COV2.S trial arm included the donor. The vaccine Ad26.COV2.S was put into the muscle once, or twice with 56 days between. Broader study findings: It is possible that the TCR breadth and depth analyses underestimated the total T cell responses.

The treatment: over 15 received Ad26.COV2.S at low or high dose, single or two shots; about 5 received placebo; per-sample allocation not given. Sampling was done on day 63 after the first vaccine or placebo injection. The vaccine delivered Wuhan-strain SARS-CoV-2 spike through an Ad26 vector. In regard to this clone: The antigen remains undetermined.

CDR1 is MDHEN and CDR2 is SYDVKM in the germline V gene. The CDR3 is 14 residues long. V lost 6 bases to trimming and J lost 9 bases; unmatched junction nucleotides: 7. Produced via immunoSEQ multiplex PCR; TCRdb's table is partial and in-frame only. Of about 480,000 clones listed, around nine tenths are singletons. The chain recombines TRBV28 with TRBJ2-1; 11 nucleotides match TRBD2. The specimen comprised peripheral blood, sampled in a trial of Ad26.COV2.S vaccine versus placebo. This receptor was identified in a person aged 18 to 59 who received the Ad26.COV2.S COVID-19 vaccine or a placebo. CDR3 coding DNA: TGTGCCAGCAGGGCCCCTAGCGGGAGGTTTGAGCAGTTCTTC. It translates to CASRAPSGRFEQFF.